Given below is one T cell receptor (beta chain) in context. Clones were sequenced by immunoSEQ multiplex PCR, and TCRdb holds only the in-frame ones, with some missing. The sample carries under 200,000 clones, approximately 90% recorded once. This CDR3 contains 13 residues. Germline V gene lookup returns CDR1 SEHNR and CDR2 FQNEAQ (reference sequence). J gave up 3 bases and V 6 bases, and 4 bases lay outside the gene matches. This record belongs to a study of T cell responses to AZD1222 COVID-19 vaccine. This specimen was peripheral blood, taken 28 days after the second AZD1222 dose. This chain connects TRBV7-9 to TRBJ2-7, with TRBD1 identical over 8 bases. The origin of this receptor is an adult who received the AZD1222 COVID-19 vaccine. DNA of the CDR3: TGTGCCAGCAGTACGGGACAGGACTACGAGCAGTACTTC. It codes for CASSTGQDYEQYF.